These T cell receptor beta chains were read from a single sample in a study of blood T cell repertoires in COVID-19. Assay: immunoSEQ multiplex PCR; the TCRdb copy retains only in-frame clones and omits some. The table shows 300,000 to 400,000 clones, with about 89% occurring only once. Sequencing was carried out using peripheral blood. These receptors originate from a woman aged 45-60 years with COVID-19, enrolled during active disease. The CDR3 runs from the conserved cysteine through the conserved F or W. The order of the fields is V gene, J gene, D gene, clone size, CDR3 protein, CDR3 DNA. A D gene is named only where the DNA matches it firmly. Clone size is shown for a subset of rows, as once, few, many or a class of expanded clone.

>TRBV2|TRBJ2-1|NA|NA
CASSGNEQFF
TGTGCCAGCAGCGGCAATGAGCAGTTCTTC
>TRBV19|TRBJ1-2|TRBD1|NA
CASSYGTGIYGYTF
TGTGCCAGCTCCTACGGGACAGGGATTTACGGCTACACCTTC
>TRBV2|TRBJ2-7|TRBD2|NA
CASDSGRPWAEVEQYF
TGTGCCAGCGATAGCGGGAGGCCCTGGGCTGAGGTGGAGCAGTACTTC
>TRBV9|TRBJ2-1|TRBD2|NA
CASSVTAGERNNEQFF
TGTGCCAGCAGCGTGACAGCGGGAGAGCGAAACAATGAGCAGTTCTTC
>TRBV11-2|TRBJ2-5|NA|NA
CASSLDNRQSTQYF
TGTGCCAGCAGCTTAGATAACAGGCAATCGACCCAGTACTTC
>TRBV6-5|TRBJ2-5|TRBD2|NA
CAANPGTSGRETQYF
TGTGCCGCTAACCCGGGGACTAGCGGGAGAGAGACCCAGTACTTC
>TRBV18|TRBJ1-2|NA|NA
CASSPLEGYGYTF
TGTGCCAGCTCACCACTCGAGGGCTATGGCTACACCTTC
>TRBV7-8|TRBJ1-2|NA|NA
CASSTGGGRNYGYTF
TGTGCCAGCAGCACTGGGGGAGGAAGGAACTATGGCTACACCTTC
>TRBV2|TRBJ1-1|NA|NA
CATKGRHPGTEAFF
TGTGCCACCAAAGGTCGGCACCCGGGGACTGAAGCTTTCTTT
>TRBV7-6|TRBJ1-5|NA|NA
CASSLTTNQPQHF
TGTGCCAGCAGCCTGACAACCAATCAGCCCCAGCATTTT
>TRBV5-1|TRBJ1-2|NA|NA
CASSLSGGNYGYTF
TGCGCCAGCAGCCTGAGCGGAGGGAACTATGGCTACACCTTC
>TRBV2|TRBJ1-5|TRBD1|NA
CASSPDRVGNQPQHF
TGTGCCAGCAGTCCCGACAGGGTTGGGAATCAGCCCCAGCATTTT
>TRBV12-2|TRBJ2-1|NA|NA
CASRLLREGQGYEQFF
TGTGCAAGTCGTCTGTTGCGGGAGGGCCAGGGCTATGAGCAGTTCTTC
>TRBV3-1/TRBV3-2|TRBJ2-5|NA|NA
CASSQGVLQETQYF
TGTGCCAGCAGCCAAGGTGTTCTTCAAGAGACCCAGTACTTC
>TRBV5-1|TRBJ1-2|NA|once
CASSSVHGQNYGYTF
TGCGCCAGCAGCTCGGTCCACGGACAGAACTATGGCTACACCTTC
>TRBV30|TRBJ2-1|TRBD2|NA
CAWSKGLAGGPVEQFF
TGTGCCTGGAGTAAGGGTCTAGCGGGAGGGCCAGTTGAGCAGTTCTTC
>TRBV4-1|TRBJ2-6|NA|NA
CASTYQVRLSGANVLTF
TGCGCCAGCACCTACCAAGTGAGGTTGTCTGGGGCCAACGTCCTGACTTTC
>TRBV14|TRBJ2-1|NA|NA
CASSQGAGWVDEQFF
TGTGCCAGCAGCCAAGGGGCGGGATGGGTCGATGAGCAGTTCTTC
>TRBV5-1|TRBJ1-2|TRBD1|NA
CASSSSQGAGYGYTF
TGCGCCAGCAGCTCCTCACAGGGGGCTGGCTATGGCTACACCTTC
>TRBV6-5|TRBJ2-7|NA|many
CASTDRGAYEQYF
TGTGCCAGCACGGATCGGGGAGCCTACGAGCAGTACTTC
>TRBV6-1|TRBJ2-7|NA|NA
CASSEYTRGTWRGNEQYF
TGTGCCAGCAGTGAATATACCCGAGGGACCTGGCGCGGGAACGAGCAGTACTTC
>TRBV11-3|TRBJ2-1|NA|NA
CASSMLRTNNEQFF
TGTGCCAGCAGTATGCTTAGAACCAACAATGAGCAGTTCTTC
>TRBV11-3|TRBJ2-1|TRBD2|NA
CASTSGSTYNEQFF
TGTGCCAGCACCAGCGGGAGCACCTACAATGAGCAGTTCTTC
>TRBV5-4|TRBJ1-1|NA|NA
CASSNLNTEAFF
TGTGCCAGCAGTAATCTGAACACTGAAGCTTTCTTT
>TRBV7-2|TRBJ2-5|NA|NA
CASSFRDWGLQETQYF
TGTGCCAGCAGCTTCCGGGACTGGGGTCTCCAAGAGACCCAGTACTTC
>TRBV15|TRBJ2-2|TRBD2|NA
CATRNRAGGGELFF
TGTGCCACCAGAAACAGAGCGGGAGGCGGGGAGCTGTTTTTT
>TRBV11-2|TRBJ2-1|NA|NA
CASSLEGRGINEQFF
TGTGCCAGCAGCTTAGAGGGGCGGGGAATCAATGAGCAGTTCTTC
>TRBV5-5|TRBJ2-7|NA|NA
CASSSSWRTGLTYEQYF
TGTGCCAGCAGCTCTAGTTGGAGGACTGGGTTAACCTACGAGCAGTACTTC
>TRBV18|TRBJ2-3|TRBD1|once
CASSPPTGGDRTDTQYF
TGTGCCAGCTCACCACCGACAGGGGGCGACCGCACAGATACGCAGTATTTT
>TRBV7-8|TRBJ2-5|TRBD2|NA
CASSLGTSIKTQYF
TGTGCCAGCAGCTTAGGGACTAGCATAAAGACCCAGTACTTC
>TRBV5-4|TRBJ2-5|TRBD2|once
CASSLRTSGRGMETQYF
TGTGCCAGCAGCTTGCGGACTAGCGGGAGGGGTATGGAGACCCAGTACTTC
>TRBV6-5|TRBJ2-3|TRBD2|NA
CASTSGYDTDTQYF
TGTGCCAGCACTAGCGGTTATGACACAGATACGCAGTATTTT
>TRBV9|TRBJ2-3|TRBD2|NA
CASSVGRGGRTETDTQYF
TGTGCCAGCAGCGTAGGGCGCGGGGGGCGAACGGAGACAGATACGCAGTATTTT
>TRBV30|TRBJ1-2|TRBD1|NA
CAWSLPGQGAYGYTF
TGTGCCTGGAGTCTTCCGGGACAGGGAGCCTATGGCTACACCTTC
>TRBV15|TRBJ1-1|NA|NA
CATSAPGTKKAFF
TGTGCCACCAGCGCCCCGGGGACTAAAAAAGCTTTCTTT
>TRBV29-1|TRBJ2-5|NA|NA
CSVEQGRRYQETQYF
TGCAGCGTTGAACAGGGGAGACGGTACCAAGAGACCCAGTACTTC
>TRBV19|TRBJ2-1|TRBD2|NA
CASSMALRTRSGYNEQFF
TGTGCCAGTAGTATGGCGTTACGGACTAGGTCTGGCTACAATGAGCAGTTCTTC
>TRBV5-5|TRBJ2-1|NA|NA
CASSLAARVLTNEQFF
TGTGCCAGCAGCTTAGCGGCTAGGGTACTTACGAATGAGCAGTTCTTC
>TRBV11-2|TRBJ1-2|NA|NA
CASSLGGRGVTRYGYTF
TGTGCCAGCAGCTTAGGGGGCAGGGGAGTAACTCGGTATGGCTACACCTTC
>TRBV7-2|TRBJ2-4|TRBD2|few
CASSSIAGWNIQYF
TGTGCCAGCAGCTCGATAGCGGGTTGGAACATTCAGTACTTC
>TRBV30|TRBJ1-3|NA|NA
CAWDPLGSGNTIYF
TGTGCCTGGGACCCTCTCGGGTCTGGAAACACCATATATTTT
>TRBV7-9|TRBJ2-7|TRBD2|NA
CASSSGTSGSYEQYF
TGTGCCAGCAGCTCAGGGACTAGTGGCTCCTACGAGCAGTACTTC
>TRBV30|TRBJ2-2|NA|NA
CAWSVRGVNTGELFF
TGTGCCTGGAGTGTCAGGGGCGTTAACACCGGGGAGCTGTTTTTT
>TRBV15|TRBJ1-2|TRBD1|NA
CATSRETGEIYGYTF
TGTGCCACCAGCAGGGAAACAGGGGAGATCTATGGCTACACCTTC
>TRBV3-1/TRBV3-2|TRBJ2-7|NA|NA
CASSPAAGYEQYF
TGTGCCAGCAGCCCCGCGGCTGGCTACGAGCAGTACTTC
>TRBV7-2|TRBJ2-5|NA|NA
CASSLASGVETQYF
TGTGCCAGCAGCTTAGCGTCAGGGGTTGAGACCCAGTACTTC
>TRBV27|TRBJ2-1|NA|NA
CASSLAAGGLGYNEQFF
TGTGCCAGCAGCCTCGCAGCGGGCGGACTCGGGTACAATGAGCAGTTCTTC
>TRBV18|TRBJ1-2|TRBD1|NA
CASSPRQGDLHGYTF
TGTGCCAGCTCACCGAGACAGGGGGACTTACATGGCTACACCTTC
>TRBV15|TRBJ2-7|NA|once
CATSRAISGSYEQYF
TGTGCCACCAGCAGAGCCATTAGCGGCTCCTACGAGCAGTACTTC
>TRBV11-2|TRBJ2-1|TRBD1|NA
CASSLGFGQGAEGQFF
TGTGCCAGCAGCTTAGGATTTGGGCAGGGGGCGGAGGGGCAGTTCTTC
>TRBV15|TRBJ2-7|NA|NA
CATSRDRRGYEQYF
TGTGCCACCAGCAGAGATAGGAGGGGATACGAGCAGTACTTC
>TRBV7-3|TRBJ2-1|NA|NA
CASSPQLDHEQFF
TGTGCCAGCAGCCCCCAGCTAGACCATGAGCAGTTCTTC
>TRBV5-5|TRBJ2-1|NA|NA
CASRFGRGYNEQFF
TGTGCCAGCAGATTCGGCAGAGGATACAATGAGCAGTTCTTC
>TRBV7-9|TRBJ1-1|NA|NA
CASSFEQGGDTEAFF
TGTGCCAGCAGCTTCGAACAGGGTGGGGACACTGAAGCTTTCTTT